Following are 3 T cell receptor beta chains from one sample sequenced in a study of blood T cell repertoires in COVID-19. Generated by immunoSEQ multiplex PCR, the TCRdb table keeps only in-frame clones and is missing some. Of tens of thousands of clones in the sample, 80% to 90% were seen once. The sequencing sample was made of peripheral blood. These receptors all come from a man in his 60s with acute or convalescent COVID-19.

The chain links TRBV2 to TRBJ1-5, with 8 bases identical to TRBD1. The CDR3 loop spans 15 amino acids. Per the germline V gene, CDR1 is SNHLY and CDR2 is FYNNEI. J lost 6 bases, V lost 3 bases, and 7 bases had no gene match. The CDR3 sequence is CASSEPGGSIQPQHF. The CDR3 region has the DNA TGTGCCAGCAGTGAGCCAGGGGGCTCAATTCAGCCCCAGCATTTT.

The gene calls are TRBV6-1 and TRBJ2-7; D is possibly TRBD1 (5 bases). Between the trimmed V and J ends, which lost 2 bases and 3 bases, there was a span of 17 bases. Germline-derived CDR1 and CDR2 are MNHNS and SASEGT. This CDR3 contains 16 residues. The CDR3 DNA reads TGTGCCAGCAGTGAAAGAAAGGGGTCCGCTGACTACGAGCAGTACTTC. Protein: CASSERKGSADYEQYF.

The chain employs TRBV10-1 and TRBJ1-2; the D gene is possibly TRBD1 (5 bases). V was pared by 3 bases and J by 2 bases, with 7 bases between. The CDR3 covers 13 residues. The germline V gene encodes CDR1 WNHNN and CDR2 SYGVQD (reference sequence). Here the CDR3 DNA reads TGCGCCAGCAGTGACAGGGAAAACTATGGCTACACCTTC. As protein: CASSDRENYGYTF.